The rows below give T cell receptor beta chains drawn from one sample of a study of post-analysis software for immune sequencing data. MiXCR, run by TCRdb on the PCR reads, gives a single entry per CDR3 protein. The data contain hundreds of thousands of distinct CDR3 sequences, around 40% of them seen just once; the ten biggest clones take up about an eighth. Sequencing input: blood. Receptor source: a girl aged 10-17 years with multiple sclerosis. The CDR3 runs from the conserved cysteine through the conserved F or W. Fields, in order: CDR3 protein, CDR3 DNA, V gene, clone size, D gene, J gene. A D gene is named only where the DNA matches it firmly. Some rows have no size entry. The others give once, few or many, or a class for an expanded clone.

CDR3: CASSLGPEGYEQYF; DNA: TGTGCCAGCAGCTTGGGACCGGAAGGGTACGAGCAGTACTTC; V: TRBV5-6; size: few; D: NA; J: TRBJ2-7
CDR3: CSVSRTGVKAYEQYF; DNA: TGCAGCGTTTCTCGTACAGGGGTAAAAGCCTACGAGCAGTACTTC; V: TRBV29-1; size: NA; D: TRBD1; J: TRBJ2-7
CDR3: CASRSPGGGALKTQYF; DNA: TGCGCCAGCAGGTCACCCGGCGGGGGAGCCCTAAAGACCCAGTACTTC; V: TRBV5-1; size: few; D: TRBD2; J: TRBJ2-5
CDR3: CASSVIGQVPCEQYF; DNA: TGTGCCAGCAGCGTTATAGGGCAGGTGCCTTGCGAGCAGTACTTC; V: TRBV9; size: NA; D: NA; J: TRBJ2-7
CDR3: CASSPSGGVSETQYF; DNA: TGTGCCAGCAGCCCCTCAGGGGGAGTTTCGGAGACCCAGTACTTC; V: TRBV7-3; size: few; D: TRBD1; J: TRBJ2-5
CDR3: CASSQPSNYEQYF; DNA: TGTGCCAGCAGCCAACCATCGAACTACGAGCAGTACTTC; V: TRBV4-2; size: NA; D: NA; J: TRBJ2-7
CDR3: CASERGTEAFF; DNA: TGTGCCAGCGAAAGGGGTACTGAAGCTTTCTTT; V: TRBV27; size: NA; D: NA; J: TRBJ1-1
CDR3: CAWSEGLSSYNEQFF; DNA: TGTGCCTGGAGTGAGGGGTTAAGCTCCTACAATGAGCAGTTCTTC; V: TRBV30; size: few; D: NA; J: TRBJ2-1
CDR3: CASSSRGMRTNEKLFF; DNA: TGTGCCAGCAGCTCCAGGGGGATGAGAACTAATGAAAAACTGTTTTTT; V: TRBV7-2; size: NA; D: TRBD1; J: TRBJ1-4
CDR3: CSARDTQANYGYTF; DNA: TGCAGTGCTAGAGATACCCAGGCAAACTATGGCTACACCTTC; V: TRBV20-1; size: few; D: NA; J: TRBJ1-2
CDR3: CASSTGQGINQPQHF; DNA: TGTGCCAGCAGCACGGGACAGGGGATCAATCAGCCCCAGCATTTT; V: TRBV7-2; size: NA; D: TRBD1; J: TRBJ1-5
CDR3: CSARVRDWNDDEQFF; DNA: TGCAGTGCGAGAGTCCGGGACTGGAATGATGATGAGCAGTTCTTC; V: TRBV20-1; size: NA; D: NA; J: TRBJ2-1
CDR3: CASSVDFSGPSTDTQYF; DNA: TGTGCCAGCAGCGTAGATTTCAGCGGACCAAGCACAGATACGCAGTATTTT; V: TRBV9; size: NA; D: NA; J: TRBJ2-3
CDR3: CASSFETSGSRGNEQFF; DNA: TGTGCCAGCAGTTTCGAGACTAGCGGGTCCCGGGGCAATGAGCAGTTCTTC; V: TRBV12-3/TRBV12-4; size: NA; D: TRBD2; J: TRBJ2-1
CDR3: CASSPGLRPYEQYF; DNA: TGCGCCAGCAGCCCCGGGTTGCGCCCCTACGAGCAGTACTTC; V: TRBV5-1; size: few; D: NA; J: TRBJ2-7
CDR3: CASSFGGGGTDTQYF; DNA: TGCGCCAGCAGCTTTGGCGGCGGCGGCACAGATACGCAGTATTTT; V: TRBV5-1; size: few; D: NA; J: TRBJ2-3
CDR3: CSARPHDTYEQYF; DNA: TGCAGTGCTAGGCCCCATGATACCTACGAGCAGTACTTC; V: TRBV20-1; size: few; D: NA; J: TRBJ2-7
CDR3: CAISAAPQAHTQYF; DNA: TGTGCCATCAGTGCCGCTCCTCAAGCGCATACGCAGTATTTT; V: TRBV10-3; size: NA; D: NA; J: TRBJ2-3
CDR3: CASSLTGGGYGYTF; DNA: TGTGCCAGCAGCCTCACAGGGGGCGGTTATGGCTACACCTTC; V: TRBV6-1; size: NA; D: TRBD1; J: TRBJ1-2
CDR3: CASSPRETTYEQYF; DNA: TGTGCCAGCAGCCCCAGGGAGACCACCTACGAGCAGTACTTC; V: TRBV4-2; size: few; D: NA; J: TRBJ2-7
CDR3: CAWSPTYNEQFF; DNA: TGTGCCTGGAGTCCGACCTACAATGAGCAGTTCTTC; V: TRBV30; size: NA; D: NA; J: TRBJ2-1
CDR3: CASSLSDTQYF; DNA: TGTGCCAGCAGTTTATCAGATACGCAGTATTTT; V: TRBV7-9; size: many; D: NA; J: TRBJ2-3
CDR3: CASSLSSSGLLTDTQYF; DNA: TGTGCCAGCAGCTTGAGCTCTAGCGGGCTCCTCACAGATACGCAGTATTTT; V: TRBV7-3; size: NA; D: TRBD2; J: TRBJ2-3
CDR3: CASSQGATSGAEQFF; DNA: TGTGCCAGCAGCCAAGGTGCGACTAGCGGGGCTGAGCAGTTCTTC; V: TRBV7-2; size: few; D: TRBD2; J: TRBJ2-1
CDR3: CASSVGQAAYEQYF; DNA: TGTGCCAGCAGCGTAGGACAGGCAGCCTACGAGCAGTACTTC; V: TRBV9; size: few; D: NA; J: TRBJ2-7
CDR3: CSARVPGRNTEAFF; DNA: TGCAGTGCTAGGGTCCCAGGGAGGAACACTGAAGCTTTCTTT; V: TRBV20-1; size: few; D: NA; J: TRBJ1-1
CDR3: CASSLINGDWETQYF; DNA: TGTGCCAGCAGCTTGATAAACGGGGACTGGGAGACCCAGTACTTC; V: TRBV5-6; size: NA; D: NA; J: TRBJ2-5
CDR3: CASSLGWTSALTQYF; DNA: TGTGCCAGCAGCTTAGGATGGACTAGCGCTCTAACGCAGTATTTT; V: TRBV11-2; size: few; D: TRBD2; J: TRBJ2-3
CDR3: CASSGGTDPPGANVLTF; DNA: TGCGCCAGCAGCGGAGGGACTGACCCTCCTGGGGCCAACGTCCTGACTTTC; V: TRBV5-1; size: NA; D: NA; J: TRBJ2-6
CDR3: CASSFQGQGAGYTF; DNA: TGTGCCAGCAGCTTTCAAGGACAGGGGGCTGGCTACACCTTC; V: TRBV7-9; size: NA; D: TRBD1; J: TRBJ1-2
CDR3: CSASSDERDLSYEQYF; DNA: TGCAGTGCTAGTTCCGACGAGCGGGACCTCTCCTACGAGCAGTACTTC; V: TRBV20-1; size: NA; D: TRBD2; J: TRBJ2-7
CDR3: CASSQEGSGSEQYF; DNA: TGTGCCAGCAGCCAAGAGGGTAGCGGGAGCGAGCAGTACTTC; V: TRBV3-1; size: NA; D: TRBD2; J: TRBJ2-7
CDR3: CASSLGGLEAYEQYF; DNA: TGTGCCAGCAGTCTAGGGGGACTAGAGGCCTACGAGCAGTACTTC; V: TRBV7-2; size: few; D: TRBD2; J: TRBJ2-7
CDR3: CSASQTSGTDTQYF; DNA: TGCAGTGCTAGTCAAACTAGCGGGACAGATACGCAGTATTTT; V: TRBV20-1; size: few; D: TRBD2; J: TRBJ2-3
CDR3: CASSLGGGSDEQFF; DNA: TGTGCCAGCAGCCTAGGGGGAGGGTCCGATGAGCAGTTCTTC; V: TRBV9; size: NA; D: NA; J: TRBJ2-1
CDR3: CASSLEAGFYNEQFF; DNA: TGTGCCAGCAGCTTAGAAGCGGGGTTCTACAATGAGCAGTTCTTC; V: TRBV7-9; size: few; D: TRBD2; J: TRBJ2-1
CDR3: CASSVVAGGVDTQYF; DNA: TGTGCCAGCAGCGTTGTAGCGGGAGGAGTAGATACGCAGTATTTT; V: TRBV6-2/TRBV6-3; size: few; D: TRBD2; J: TRBJ2-3
CDR3: CSATGTIPNNEQFF; DNA: TGCAGTGCTACCGGGACTATACCTAACAATGAGCAGTTCTTC; V: TRBV20-1; size: NA; D: TRBD2; J: TRBJ2-1
CDR3: CSARDVEREAGETQYF; DNA: TGCAGTGCTAGAGATGTTGAGCGGGAGGCTGGTGAGACCCAGTACTTC; V: TRBV20-1; size: few; D: TRBD2; J: TRBJ2-5
CDR3: CSAYFSGYSTDTQYF; DNA: TGCAGTGCATACTTTAGCGGATATAGCACAGATACGCAGTATTTT; V: TRBV20-1; size: few; D: NA; J: TRBJ2-3
CDR3: CASSLGLAGGLFF; DNA: TGTGCCAGCAGCCTGGGACTAGCGGGAGGTCTGTTCTTC; V: TRBV9; size: NA; D: TRBD2; J: TRBJ2-1
CDR3: CASSGGLGILTYEQYF; DNA: TGTGCCAGCAGCGGAGGGTTGGGGATACTAACCTACGAGCAGTACTTC; V: TRBV5-6; size: NA; D: NA; J: TRBJ2-7
CDR3: CASSGSGRSDTQYF; DNA: TGTGCCAGCAGCGGTAGCGGGAGGTCAGATACGCAGTATTTT; V: TRBV9; size: NA; D: TRBD2; J: TRBJ2-3
CDR3: CSSGSVGRALNEQFF; DNA: TGCAGTTCAGGGAGTGTCGGGAGGGCGCTCAATGAGCAGTTCTTC; V: TRBV20-1; size: NA; D: TRBD2; J: TRBJ2-1
CDR3: CASSFVRGQGRQETQYF; DNA: TGCGCCAGCAGCTTTGTCCGGGGACAGGGGCGCCAAGAGACCCAGTACTTC; V: TRBV5-1; size: NA; D: TRBD1; J: TRBJ2-5
CDR3: CASSGRGVVETQYF; DNA: TGTGCCAGCAGTGGCAGGGGGGTCGTTGAGACCCAGTACTTC; V: TRBV2; size: few; D: NA; J: TRBJ2-5
CDR3: CASSLEGPGVAGTDTQYF; DNA: TGTGCCAGCAGTTTGGAAGGACCGGGTGTAGCGGGCACAGATACGCAGTATTTT; V: TRBV28; size: few; D: NA; J: TRBJ2-3
CDR3: CASSYKFTRGVFYGYTF; DNA: TGTGCCAGCAGTTACAAATTTACCCGGGGAGTTTTCTATGGCTACACCTTC; V: TRBV6-5; size: few; D: NA; J: TRBJ1-2